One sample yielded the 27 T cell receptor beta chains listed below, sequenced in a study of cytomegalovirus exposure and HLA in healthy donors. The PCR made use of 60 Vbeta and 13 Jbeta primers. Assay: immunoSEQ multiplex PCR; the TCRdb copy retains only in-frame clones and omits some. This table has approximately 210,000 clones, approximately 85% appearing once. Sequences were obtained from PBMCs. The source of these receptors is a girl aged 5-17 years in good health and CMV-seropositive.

CDR3 region: CASSPFPGQGGETQYF. CDR3 sequence (DNA): TGTGCCAGTAGTCCTTTTCCGGGACAGGGAGGAGAGACCCAGTACTTC. This sequence joins TRBV19 and TRBJ2-5; TRBD1 matches at 9 bases. The CDR3 sequence is 16 residues long. Losses at the gene ends were 5 bases for V and 4 bases for J; bases not matched to a gene: 11. Looked up from germline, CDR1 is LNHDA and CDR2 is SQIVND (reference sequence).

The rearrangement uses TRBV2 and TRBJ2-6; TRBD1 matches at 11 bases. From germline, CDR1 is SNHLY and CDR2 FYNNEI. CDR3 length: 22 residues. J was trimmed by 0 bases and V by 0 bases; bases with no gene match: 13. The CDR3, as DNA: TGTGCCAGCAGTGAAGCGGAACCCGGGACAGGGGGTGGCGGCTCTGGGGCCAACGTCCTGACTTTC. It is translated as CASSEAEPGTGGGGSGANVLTF.

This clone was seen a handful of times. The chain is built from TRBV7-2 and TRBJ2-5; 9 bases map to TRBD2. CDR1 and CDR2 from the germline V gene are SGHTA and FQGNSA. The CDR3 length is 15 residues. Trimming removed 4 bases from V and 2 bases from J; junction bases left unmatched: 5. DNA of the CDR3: TGTGCCAGCAGCTCATTAGCGGGGGTTCAAGAGACCCAGTACTTC. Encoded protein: CASSSLAGVQETQYF.

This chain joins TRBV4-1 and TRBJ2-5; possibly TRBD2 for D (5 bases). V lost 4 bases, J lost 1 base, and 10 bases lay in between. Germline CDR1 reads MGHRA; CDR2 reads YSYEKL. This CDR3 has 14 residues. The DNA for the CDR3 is TGCGCCAGCAGCCCTCCCGGACTCCAAGAGACCCAGTACTTC. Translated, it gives CASSPPGLQETQYF.

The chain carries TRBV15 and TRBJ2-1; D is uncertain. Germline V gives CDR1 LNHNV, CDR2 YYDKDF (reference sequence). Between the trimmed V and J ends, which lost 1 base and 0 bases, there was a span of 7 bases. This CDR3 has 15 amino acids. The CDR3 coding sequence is TGTGCCACCAGCAGAGTGGCAACCTCCTACAATGAGCAGTTCTTC. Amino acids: CATSRVATSYNEQFF.

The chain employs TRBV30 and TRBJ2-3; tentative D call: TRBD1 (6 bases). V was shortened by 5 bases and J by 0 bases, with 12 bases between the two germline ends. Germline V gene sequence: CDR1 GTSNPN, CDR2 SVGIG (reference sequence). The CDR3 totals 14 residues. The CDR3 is CAWDRTVSTDTQYF. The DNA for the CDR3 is TGTGCCTGGGACCGGACAGTTAGCACAGATACGCAGTATTTT.

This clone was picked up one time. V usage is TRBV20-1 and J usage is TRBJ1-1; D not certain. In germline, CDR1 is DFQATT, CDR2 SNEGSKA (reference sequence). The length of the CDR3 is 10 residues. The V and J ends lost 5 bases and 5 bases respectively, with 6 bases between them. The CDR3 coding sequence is TGCAGTGCTTTGGAGACTGAAGCTTTCTTT. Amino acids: CSALETEAFF.

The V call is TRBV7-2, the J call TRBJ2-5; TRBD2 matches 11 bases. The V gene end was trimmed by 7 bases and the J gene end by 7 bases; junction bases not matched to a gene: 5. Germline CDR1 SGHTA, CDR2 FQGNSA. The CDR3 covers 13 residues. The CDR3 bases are TGTGCCAGCACCCTAGCGGGGGGTCGGACCCAGTACTTC. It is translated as CASTLAGGRTQYF.

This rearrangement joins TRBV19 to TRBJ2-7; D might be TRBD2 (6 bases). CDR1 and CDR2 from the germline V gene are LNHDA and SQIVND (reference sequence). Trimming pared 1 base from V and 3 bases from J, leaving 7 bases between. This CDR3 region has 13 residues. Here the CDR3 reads CASSIAGVYEQYF. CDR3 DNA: TGTGCCAGTAGTATAGCGGGAGTCTACGAGCAGTACTTC.

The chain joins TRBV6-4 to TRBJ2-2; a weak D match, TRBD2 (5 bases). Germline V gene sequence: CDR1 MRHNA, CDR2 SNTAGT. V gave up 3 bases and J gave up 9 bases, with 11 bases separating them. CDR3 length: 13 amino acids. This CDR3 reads CASSDGETRELFF. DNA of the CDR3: TGTGCCAGCAGTGATGGGGAGACCCGGGAGCTGTTTTTT.

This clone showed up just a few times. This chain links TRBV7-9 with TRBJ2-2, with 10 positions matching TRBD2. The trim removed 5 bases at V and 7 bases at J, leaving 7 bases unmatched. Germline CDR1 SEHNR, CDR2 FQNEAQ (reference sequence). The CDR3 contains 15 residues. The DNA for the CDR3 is TGTGCCAGCAGCGACCCTAGCGGGGGAGGCGGGGAGCTGTTTTTT. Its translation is CASSDPSGGGGELFF.

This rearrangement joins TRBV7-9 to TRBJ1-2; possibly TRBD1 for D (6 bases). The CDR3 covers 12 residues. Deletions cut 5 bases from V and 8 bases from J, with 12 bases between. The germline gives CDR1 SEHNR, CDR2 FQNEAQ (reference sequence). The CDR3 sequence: CASSQNREGYTF. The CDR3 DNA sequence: TGTGCCAGCAGCCAGAACAGGGAGGGCTACACCTTC.

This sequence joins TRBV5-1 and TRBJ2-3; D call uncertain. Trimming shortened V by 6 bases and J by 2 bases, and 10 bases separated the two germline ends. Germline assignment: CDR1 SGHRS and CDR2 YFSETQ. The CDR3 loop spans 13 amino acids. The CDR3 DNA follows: TGCGCCAGCAAGGAAACAGTCACAGATACGCAGTATTTT. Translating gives CASKETVTDTQYF.

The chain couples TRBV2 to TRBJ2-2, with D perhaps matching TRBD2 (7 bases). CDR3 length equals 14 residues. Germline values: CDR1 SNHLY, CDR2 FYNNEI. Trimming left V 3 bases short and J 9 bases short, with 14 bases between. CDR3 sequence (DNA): TGTGCCAGCAGTGATGGGGGGGGGCCGAGGGAGCTGTTTTTT. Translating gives CASSDGGGPRELFF.

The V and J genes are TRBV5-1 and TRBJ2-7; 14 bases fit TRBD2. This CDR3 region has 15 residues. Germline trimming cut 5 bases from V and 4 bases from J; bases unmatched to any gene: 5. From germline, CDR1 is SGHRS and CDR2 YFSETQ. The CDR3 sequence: CASRPGTSGGYEQYF. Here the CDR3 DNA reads TGCGCCAGCAGACCCGGGACTAGCGGGGGTTACGAGCAGTACTTC.

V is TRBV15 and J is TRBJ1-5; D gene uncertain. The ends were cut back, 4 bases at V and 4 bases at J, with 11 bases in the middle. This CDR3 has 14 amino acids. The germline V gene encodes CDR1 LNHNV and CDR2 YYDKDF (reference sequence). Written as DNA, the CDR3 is TGTGCCACCAGCATCGGTTTGTTGAATCAGCCCCAGCATTTT. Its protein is CATSIGLLNQPQHF. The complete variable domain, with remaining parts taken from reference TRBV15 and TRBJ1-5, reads DAMVIQNPRYQVTQFGKPVTLSCSQTLNHNVMYWYQQKSSQAPKLLFHYYDKDFNNEADTPDNFQSRRPNTSFCFLDIRSPGLGDTAMYLCATSIGLLNQPQHFGDGTRLSIL.

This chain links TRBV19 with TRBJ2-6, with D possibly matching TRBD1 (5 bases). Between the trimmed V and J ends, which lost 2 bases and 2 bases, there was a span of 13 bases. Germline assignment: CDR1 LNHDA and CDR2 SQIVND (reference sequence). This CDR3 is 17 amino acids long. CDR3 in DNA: TGTGCCAGTAGTATAAATTCAGGGTCCCCTGGGGCCAACGTCCTGACTTTC. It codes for CASSINSGSPGANVLTF. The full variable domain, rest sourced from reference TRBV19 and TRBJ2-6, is DGGITQSPKYLFRKEGQNVTLSCEQNLNHDAMYWYRQDPGQGLRLIYYSQIVNDFQKGDIAEGYSVSREKKESFPLTVTSAQKNPTAFYLCASSINSGSPGANVLTFGAGSRLTVL.

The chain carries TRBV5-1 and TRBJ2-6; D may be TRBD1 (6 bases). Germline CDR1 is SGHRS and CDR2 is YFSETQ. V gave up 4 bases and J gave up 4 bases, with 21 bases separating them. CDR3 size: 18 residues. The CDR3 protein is CASSLRDKYAPGANVLTF. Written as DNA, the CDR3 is TGCGCCAGCAGCCTCCGGGACAAGTACGCCCCGGGGGCCAACGTCCTGACTTTC.

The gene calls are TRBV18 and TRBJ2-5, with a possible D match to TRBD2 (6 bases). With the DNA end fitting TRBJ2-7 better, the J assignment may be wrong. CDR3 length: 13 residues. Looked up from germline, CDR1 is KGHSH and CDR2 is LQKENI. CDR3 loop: CASSPGGGYEQYF. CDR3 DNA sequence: TGTGCCAGCTCACCGGGGGGTGGTTACGAGCAGTACTTC.

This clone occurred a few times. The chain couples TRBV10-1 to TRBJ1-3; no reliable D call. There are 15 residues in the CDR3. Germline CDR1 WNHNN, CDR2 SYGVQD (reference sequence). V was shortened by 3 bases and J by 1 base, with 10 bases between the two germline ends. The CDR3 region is CASSDGSGSGNTIYF. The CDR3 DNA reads TGCGCCAGCAGTGATGGCTCGGGGTCTGGAAACACCATATATTTT.

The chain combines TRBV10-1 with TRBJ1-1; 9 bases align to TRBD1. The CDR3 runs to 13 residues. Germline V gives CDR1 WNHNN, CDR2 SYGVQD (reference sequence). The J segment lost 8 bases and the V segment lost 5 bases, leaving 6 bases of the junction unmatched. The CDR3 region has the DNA TGCGCCAGCAGTTCGGGACAGGGTTCGGAAGCTTTCTTT. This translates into CASSSGQGSEAFF.

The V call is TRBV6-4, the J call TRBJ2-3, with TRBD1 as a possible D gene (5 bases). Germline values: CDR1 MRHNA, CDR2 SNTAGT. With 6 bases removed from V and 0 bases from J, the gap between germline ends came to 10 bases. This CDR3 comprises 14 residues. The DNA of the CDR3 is TGTGCCAGCAGGGCGACAGCTAGCACAGATACGCAGTATTTT. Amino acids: CASRATASTDTQYF.

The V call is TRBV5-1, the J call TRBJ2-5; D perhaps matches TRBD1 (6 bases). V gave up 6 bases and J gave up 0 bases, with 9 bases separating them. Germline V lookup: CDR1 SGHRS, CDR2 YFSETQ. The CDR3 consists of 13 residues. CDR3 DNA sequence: TGCGCCAGCACCCGGGACAACCAAGAGACCCAGTACTTC. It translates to CASTRDNQETQYF.

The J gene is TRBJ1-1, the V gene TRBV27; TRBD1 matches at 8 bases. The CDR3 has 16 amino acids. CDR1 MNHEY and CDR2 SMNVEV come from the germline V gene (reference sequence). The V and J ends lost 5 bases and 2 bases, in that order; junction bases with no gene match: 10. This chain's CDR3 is CASSPNGQGVNTEAFF. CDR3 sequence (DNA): TGTGCCAGCAGTCCGAACGGACAGGGCGTAAACACTGAAGCTTTCTTT.

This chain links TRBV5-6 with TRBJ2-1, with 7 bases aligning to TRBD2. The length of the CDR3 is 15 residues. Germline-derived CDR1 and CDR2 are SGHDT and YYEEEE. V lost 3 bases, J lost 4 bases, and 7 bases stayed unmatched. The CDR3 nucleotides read TGTGCCAGCAGCTATCGGACTAGAACTTACAATGAGCAGTTCTTC. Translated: CASSYRTRTYNEQFF.

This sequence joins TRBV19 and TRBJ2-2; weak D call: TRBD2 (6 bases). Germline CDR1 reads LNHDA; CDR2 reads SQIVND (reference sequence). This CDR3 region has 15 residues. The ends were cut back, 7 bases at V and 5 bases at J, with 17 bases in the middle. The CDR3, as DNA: TGTGCCAGTACCATTAGGCCGGAGGGGACCGGGGAGCTGTTTTTT. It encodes CASTIRPEGTGELFF.

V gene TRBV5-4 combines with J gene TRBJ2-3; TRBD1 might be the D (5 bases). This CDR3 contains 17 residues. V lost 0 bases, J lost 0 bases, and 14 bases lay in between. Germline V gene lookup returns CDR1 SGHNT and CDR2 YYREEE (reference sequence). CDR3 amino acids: CASSLGNVGASTDTQYF. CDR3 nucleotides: TGTGCCAGCAGCTTGGGAAACGTAGGGGCTAGCACAGATACGCAGTATTTT.